The 27 T cell receptor beta chains given below trace back to one sample, sequenced in a study of blood T cell repertoires in COVID-19. Clones were read by immunoSEQ multiplex PCR, and TCRdb kept only the in-frame ones, dropping some. This sample has 100,000 to 150,000 clones, with around 76% found just once. The sequenced material came from peripheral blood. Source of these receptors: a man older than 75 with COVID-19, enrolled during active disease.

The chain links TRBV27 to TRBJ2-1; TRBD1 might be the D (6 bases). Per the germline V gene, CDR1 is MNHEY and CDR2 is SMNVEV (reference sequence). Trimming took off 3 bases at V and 4 bases at J, with 10 bases between the two ends. The CDR3 covers 14 residues. DNA for the CDR3: TGTGCCAGCAGTTTGCTAGGGGGATACAATGAGCAGTTCTTC. As protein: CASSLLGGYNEQFF.

The chain joins TRBV12-5 to TRBJ2-7; the match to TRBD2 covers 11 bases. The germline gives CDR1 LGHNT, CDR2 FRNRAP. This CDR3 contains 13 residues. V lost 7 bases and J lost 3; bases outside the gene matches: 2. CDR3 residues: CASDLAGGYEQYF. The CDR3, as DNA: TGTGCTAGTGATCTAGCGGGGGGCTACGAGCAGTACTTC.

The rearrangement joins TRBV6-5 to TRBJ1-2, with D possibly TRBD1 on 6 matching bases. The CDR3 covers 14 residues. V dropped 4 bases and J dropped 2 bases, with 11 bases sitting between them. CDR1 is MNHEY and CDR2 is SVGAGI in the germline V gene. The CDR3 DNA follows: TGTGCCAGCAGTTTCACAGGGAACAACTATGGCTACACCTTC. Its translation is CASSFTGNNYGYTF.

V usage is TRBV7-9 and J usage is TRBJ2-5; 11 bases fit TRBD2. The CDR3 has 15 amino acids. The germline V gene encodes CDR1 SEHNR and CDR2 FQNEAQ (reference sequence). Trimming removed 5 bases from V and 3 bases from J; junction bases left unmatched: 5. CDR3 in amino acids: CASSPLAGVEETQYF. In DNA form, the CDR3 reads TGTGCCAGCAGCCCACTAGCGGGAGTAGAAGAGACCCAGTACTTC.

The rearrangement uses TRBV5-4 and TRBJ2-1; D perhaps matches TRBD1 (6 bases). Deletions cut 0 bases from V and 10 bases from J, with 11 bases between. Germline assignment: CDR1 SGHNT and CDR2 YYREEE (reference sequence). The CDR3 runs to 13 residues. This CDR3 reads CASSLDRVGEQFF. CDR3 bases: TGTGCCAGCAGCTTGGACAGGGTGGGGGAGCAGTTCTTC.

V usage is TRBV28 and J usage is TRBJ1-2; D perhaps matches TRBD1 (6 bases). The germline V and J ends were trimmed by 4 bases and 7 bases, with 19 bases remaining between them. The CDR3 is 15 amino acids. The germline CDR1 and CDR2 sequences are MDHEN and SYDVKM. The CDR3 loop reads CASSSPGVKIGGYTF. CDR3 nucleotide sequence: TGTGCCAGCAGTTCCCCAGGGGTAAAAATAGGTGGCTACACCTTC.

In this sample, this clone turned up a few times. CDR3 region: CASSTRTSGSSAQYF. In DNA, the CDR3 is TGTGCCAGCAGCACCCGGACTAGCGGGAGTTCTGCGCAGTACTTC. The V and J genes are TRBV27 and TRBJ2-7, with 13 positions matching TRBD2. Unmatched junction bases numbered 11, after V lost 6 bases and J lost 9 bases. CDR1 is MNHEY and CDR2 is SMNVEV in the germline V gene (reference sequence). There are 15 residues in the CDR3.

This clone has a handful of counts. The genes are TRBV7-9 and TRBJ2-5; the D is unclear. The V gene's germline CDR1 is SEHNR and CDR2 FQNEAQ (reference sequence). The V end was cut by 1 base, the J end by 5 bases, with 14 bases between. This CDR3 contains 15 residues. The CDR3 reads CASSLVPQTMETQYF. The CDR3 DNA reads as TGTGCCAGCAGCTTAGTTCCCCAAACAATGGAGACCCAGTACTTC.

The chain has TRBV6-6 and TRBJ2-7, with 7 bases identical to TRBD2. Germline lookup yields CDR1 MNHNY and CDR2 SVGAGI (reference sequence). The J segment lost 9 bases and the V segment lost 2 bases, leaving 13 bases of the junction unmatched. CDR3 size: 15 residues. The CDR3 region has the DNA TGTGCCAGCAGTTACCCTGGGGCGGGAGTGGAGACGCAGTACTTC. Translated, it gives CASSYPGAGVETQYF.

V usage is TRBV5-1 and J usage is TRBJ1-1; possibly TRBD1 for D (5 bases). The V gene's germline CDR1 is SGHRS and CDR2 YFSETQ. V was pared by 3 bases and J by 7 bases, with 16 bases between. The CDR3 contains 14 residues. Here the CDR3 DNA reads TGCGCCAGCAGCTCCCTCTGGTCAGGGATTGAAGCTTTCTTT. Translating it yields CASSSLWSGIEAFF.

V usage is TRBV2 and J usage is TRBJ1-5; TRBD1 matches at 10 bases. The J segment lost 5 bases and the V segment lost 3 bases, leaving 4 bases of the junction unmatched. This CDR3 has 15 amino acids. Looked up from germline, CDR1 is SNHLY and CDR2 is FYNNEI. In DNA form, the CDR3 reads TGTGCCAGCAGTGAGGGACAGGGGAGGCATCAGCCCCAGCATTTT. This gives the protein CASSEGQGRHQPQHF.

The rearrangement links TRBV9 to TRBJ1-2; 7 bases match TRBD1. The CDR3 has 14 residues. Trimming took 3 bases from V and 5 from J; bases not matched to a gene: 7. In germline, CDR1 is SGDLS, CDR2 YYNGEE. CDR3 protein: CASSAGGNGYGYTF. The CDR3 region has the DNA TGTGCCAGCAGCGCAGGGGGGAACGGATATGGCTACACCTTC.

This sequence joins TRBV28 and TRBJ2-1; 9 bases fit TRBD1. The CDR3 has 15 residues. Germline assignment: CDR1 MDHEN and CDR2 SYDVKM. J was trimmed by 6 bases and V by 3 bases; bases with no gene match: 6. The CDR3 loop reads CASSFGDRVLNEQFF. The DNA of the CDR3 is TGTGCCAGCAGTTTCGGGGACAGGGTTCTCAATGAGCAGTTCTTC.

The chain has TRBV29-1 and TRBJ2-6, with 7 bases that match TRBD1. The germline gives CDR1 SQVTM, CDR2 ANQGSEA. There are 14 residues in the CDR3. J gave up 4 bases and V 6 bases, and 6 bases lay outside the gene matches. Written as DNA, the CDR3 is TGCAGCGTCTCAGGGGGAGCGGGGGCCAACGTCCTGACTTTC. It is translated as CSVSGGAGANVLTF.

Here the CDR3 DNA reads TGTGCCAGCAGCCCGGAGCAGACAGCTCACAATGAGCAGTTCTTC. It specifies CASSPEQTAHNEQFF. V and J are TRBV7-9 and TRBJ2-1; maybe TRBD1 (5 bases). The V end lost 5 bases, the J end lost 5 bases, and 16 bases lay between the germline ends. This CDR3 contains 15 residues. Germline assignment: CDR1 SEHNR and CDR2 FQNEAQ (reference sequence).

This clone was picked up one time. V is TRBV15 and J is TRBJ1-5, with D perhaps TRBD1 (5 bases). This CDR3 has 17 residues. The V gene's germline CDR1 is LNHNV and CDR2 YYDKDF (reference sequence). The V and J ends lost 1 base and 0 bases respectively, with 13 bases between them. DNA for the CDR3: TGTGCCACCAGCAGAGGTGACAGCTTTTATAGCAATCAGCCCCAGCATTTT. This gives the protein CATSRGDSFYSNQPQHF.

The CDR3 here is CASSPDIGNTIYF. The DNA of the CDR3 is TGTGCCAGCAGTCCAGACATTGGAAACACCATATATTTT. The J gene is TRBJ1-3, the V gene TRBV12-3 or TRBV12-4; D call uncertain. Trimming stripped 5 bases from V and 3 bases from J, with 8 bases between. The CDR3 contains 13 residues.

CDR3 DNA: TGTGCCAGCAGCTCAGGCCTCAGCTCCTACGAGCAGTACTTC. Protein: CASSSGLSSYEQYF. The gene calls are TRBV11-2 and TRBJ2-7; D remains ambiguous. This CDR3 has 14 amino acids. V dropped 4 bases and J dropped 0 bases, with 10 bases sitting between them. CDR1 is SGHAT, CDR2 FQNNGV, per germline.

This sequence joins TRBV4-3 and TRBJ2-7; 8 positions agree with TRBD2. V dropped 2 bases and J dropped 3; count of bases not matched to a gene: 9. This CDR3 has 16 residues. Germline V lookup: CDR1 LGHNA, CDR2 YSLEER. The CDR3 loop is CASSQSESGSFYEQYF. CDR3 DNA: TGCGCCAGCAGCCAATCTGAAAGCGGGAGTTTCTACGAGCAGTACTTC.

The rearrangement joins TRBV10-3 to TRBJ1-1; weak D call: TRBD1 (5 bases). Germline V CDR1 and CDR2: ENHRY, SYGVKD. Trimming cost V 5 bases and J 6 bases, with 7 bases left between them. The CDR3 is 11 residues long. CDR3 nucleotides: TGTGCCATCAGTCCAGGGTCTGAAGCTTTCTTT. Translating it yields CAISPGSEAFF.

The V and J genes are TRBV28 and TRBJ2-5; TRBD2 might be the D (5 bases). Germline CDR1 and CDR2: MDHEN and SYDVKM. The CDR3 has 14 amino acids. The ends were cut back, 3 bases at V and 4 bases at J, with 12 bases in the middle. DNA for the CDR3: TGTGCCAGCAGTTTTGCGGGTTTGGTAGAGACCCAGTACTTC. This encodes CASSFAGLVETQYF.

This chain joins TRBV7-9 and TRBJ1-4; 7 nucleotides align to TRBD1. Germline V gene sequence: CDR1 SEHNR, CDR2 FQNEAQ (reference sequence). The CDR3 consists of 14 residues. V was clipped by 5 bases and J by 2 bases; unmatched bases: 2. DNA for the CDR3: TGTGCCAGCAGCGTAGGGGGCACTAATGAAAAACTGTTTTTT. Translating it yields CASSVGGTNEKLFF.

The CDR3 bases are TGCGCCAGCAGCTTGACAGGGTACACAGATACGCAGTATTTT. It encodes CASSLTGYTDTQYF. The rearrangement links TRBV5-1 to TRBJ2-3; D is perhaps TRBD1 (6 bases). The CDR3 sequence is 14 residues long. In germline, CDR1 is SGHRS, CDR2 YFSETQ. V was shortened by 1 base and J by 2 bases, with 8 bases between the two germline ends.

V is TRBV4-1 and J is TRBJ1-4; the match to TRBD1 covers 7 bases. This CDR3 is 15 amino acids long. V lost 1 base, J lost 8 bases, and 7 bases stayed unmatched. The V gene's germline CDR1 is MGHRA and CDR2 YSYEKL. The CDR3 sequence is CASSQGQGDTEKLFF. The CDR3 DNA reads as TGCGCCAGCAGCCAAGGGCAGGGGGACACGGAAAAACTGTTTTTT.

The V call is TRBV18, the J call TRBJ1-2; D might be TRBD1 (6 bases). V shed 0 bases and J shed 4 bases, with 9 bases lying between them. The V gene's germline CDR1 is KGHSH and CDR2 LQKENI. There are 14 residues in the CDR3. The CDR3 region is CASSPPGGAYGYTF. CDR3 DNA: TGTGCCAGCTCACCACCGGGGGGGGCCTATGGCTACACCTTC.

This clone was seen a single time. The chain employs TRBV4-1 and TRBJ2-4; D might be TRBD2 (5 bases). The CDR3 loop spans 19 amino acids. Germline lookup yields CDR1 MGHRA and CDR2 YSYEKL. The ends were cut back, 5 bases at V and 0 bases at J, with 23 bases in the middle. CDR3 bases: TGCGCCAGCAGCTCGTCGGGGTCCTCTACGGATTTAGCCAAAAACATTCAGTACTTC. Encoded protein: CASSSSGSSTDLAKNIQYF.

The V call is TRBV6-5, the J call TRBJ2-1; 7 bases line up with TRBD2. Germline loops: CDR1 MNHEY, CDR2 SVGAGI. This CDR3 has 15 residues. Trimming cost V 2 bases and J 8 bases; bases outside gene matches: 9. The CDR3 DNA is TGTGCCAGCAGTTACGAGCGGGACCCATCCCATGAGCAGTTCTTC. Translation gives CASSYERDPSHEQFF.